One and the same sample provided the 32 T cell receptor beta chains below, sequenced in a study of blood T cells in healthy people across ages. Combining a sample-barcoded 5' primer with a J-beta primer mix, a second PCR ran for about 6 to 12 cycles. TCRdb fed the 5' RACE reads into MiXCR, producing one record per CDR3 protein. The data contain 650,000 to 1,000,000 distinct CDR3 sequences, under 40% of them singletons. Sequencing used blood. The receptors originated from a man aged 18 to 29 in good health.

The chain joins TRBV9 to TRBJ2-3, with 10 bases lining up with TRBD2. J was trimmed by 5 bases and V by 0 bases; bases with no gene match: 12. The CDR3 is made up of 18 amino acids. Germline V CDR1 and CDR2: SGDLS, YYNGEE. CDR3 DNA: TGTGCCAGCAGCGTAGAAGTGAGGAGCGGGGGGGCGGAAGATACGCAGTATTTT. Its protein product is CASSVEVRSGGAEDTQYF.

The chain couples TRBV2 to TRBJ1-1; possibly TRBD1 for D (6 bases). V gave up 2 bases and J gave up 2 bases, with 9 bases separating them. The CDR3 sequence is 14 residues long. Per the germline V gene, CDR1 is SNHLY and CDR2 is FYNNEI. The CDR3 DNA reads TGTGCCAGCAGTGAACCCAGGGGCAACACTGAAGCTTTCTTT. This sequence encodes CASSEPRGNTEAFF.

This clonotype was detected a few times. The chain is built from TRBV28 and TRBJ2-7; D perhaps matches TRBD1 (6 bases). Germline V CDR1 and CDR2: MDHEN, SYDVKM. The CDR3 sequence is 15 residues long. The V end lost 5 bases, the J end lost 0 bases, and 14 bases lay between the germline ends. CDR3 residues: CASSLYRESSYEQYF. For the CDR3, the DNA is TGTGCCAGCAGTCTCTACAGGGAGAGCTCCTACGAGCAGTACTTC.

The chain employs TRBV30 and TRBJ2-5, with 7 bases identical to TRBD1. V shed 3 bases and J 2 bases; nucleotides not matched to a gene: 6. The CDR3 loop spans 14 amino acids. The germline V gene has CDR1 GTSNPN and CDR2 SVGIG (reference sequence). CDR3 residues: CAWSGDREQETQYF. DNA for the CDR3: TGTGCCTGGAGCGGAGACAGGGAACAAGAGACCCAGTACTTC. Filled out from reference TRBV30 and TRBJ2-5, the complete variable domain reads SQTIHQWPATLVQPVGSPLSLECTVEGTSNPNLYWYRQAAGRGLQLLFYSVGIGQISSEVPQNLSASRPQDRQFILSSKKLLLSDSGFYLCAWSGDREQETQYFGPGTRLLVL.

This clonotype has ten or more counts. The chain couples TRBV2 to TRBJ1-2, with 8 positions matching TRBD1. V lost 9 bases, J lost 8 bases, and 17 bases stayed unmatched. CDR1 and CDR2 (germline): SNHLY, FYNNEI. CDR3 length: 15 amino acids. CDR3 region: CASHPPDRVASGYTF. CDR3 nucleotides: TGTGCCAGTCACCCTCCGGACAGGGTTGCTTCGGGCTACACCTTC. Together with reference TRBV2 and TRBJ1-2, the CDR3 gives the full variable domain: EPEVTQTPSHQVTQMGQEVILRCVPISNHLYFYWYRQILGQKVEFLVSFYNNEISEKSEIFDDQFSVERPDGSNFTLKIRSTKLEDSAMYFCASHPPDRVASGYTFGSGTRLTVV.

CDR3: CASSFHHGRSGRQPQHF. For the CDR3, the DNA is TGTGCCAGCAGTTTCCATCACGGACGGAGTGGACGTCAGCCCCAGCATTTT. The chain employs TRBV12-3 or TRBV12-4 and TRBJ1-5; no clear D. The CDR3 covers 17 residues. Trimming shortened V by 3 bases and J by 6 bases, and 21 bases separated the two germline ends.

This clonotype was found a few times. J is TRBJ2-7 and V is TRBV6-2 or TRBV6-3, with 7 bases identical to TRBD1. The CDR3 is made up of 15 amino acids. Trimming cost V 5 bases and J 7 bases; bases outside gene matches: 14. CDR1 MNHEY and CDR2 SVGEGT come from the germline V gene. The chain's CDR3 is CASSAGGKVYNEQYF. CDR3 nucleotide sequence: TGTGCCAGCAGTGCAGGGGGAAAGGTCTACAATGAGCAGTACTTC.

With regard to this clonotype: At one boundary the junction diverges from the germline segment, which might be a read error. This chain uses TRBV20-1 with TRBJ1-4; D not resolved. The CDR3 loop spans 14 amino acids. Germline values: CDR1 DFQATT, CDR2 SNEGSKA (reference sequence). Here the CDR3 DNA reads TGCAGTGCTGGAGAGCTACCCGGGGAAGAAAAACTGTTTTTT. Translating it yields CSAGELPGEEKLFF.

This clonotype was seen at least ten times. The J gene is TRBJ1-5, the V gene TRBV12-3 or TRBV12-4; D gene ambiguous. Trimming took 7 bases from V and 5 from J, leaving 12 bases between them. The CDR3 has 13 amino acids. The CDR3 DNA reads TGTGCCAGCACCCGGGGAGATTATCAGCCCCAGCATTTT. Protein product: CASTRGDYQPQHF.

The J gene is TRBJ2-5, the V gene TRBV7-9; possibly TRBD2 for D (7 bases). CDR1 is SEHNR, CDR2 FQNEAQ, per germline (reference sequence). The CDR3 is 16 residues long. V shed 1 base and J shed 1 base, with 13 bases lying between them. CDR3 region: CASSLVTGRVQETQYF. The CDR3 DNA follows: TGTGCCAGCAGCTTAGTTACAGGGAGGGTCCAAGAGACCCAGTACTTC.

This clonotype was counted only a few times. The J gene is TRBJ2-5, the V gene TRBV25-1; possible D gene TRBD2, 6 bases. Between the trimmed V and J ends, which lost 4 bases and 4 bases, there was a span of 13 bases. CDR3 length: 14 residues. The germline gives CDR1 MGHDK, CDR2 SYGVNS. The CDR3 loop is CASSGPTSTETQYF. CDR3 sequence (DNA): TGTGCCAGCAGTGGTCCGACTAGTACAGAGACCCAGTACTTC.

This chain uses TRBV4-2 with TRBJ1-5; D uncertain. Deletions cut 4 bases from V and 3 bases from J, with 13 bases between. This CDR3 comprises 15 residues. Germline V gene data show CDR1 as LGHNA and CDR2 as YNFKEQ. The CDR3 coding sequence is TGTGCCAGCAGCCCTAGTTCCACAGACAATCAGCCCCAGCATTTT. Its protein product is CASSPSSTDNQPQHF.

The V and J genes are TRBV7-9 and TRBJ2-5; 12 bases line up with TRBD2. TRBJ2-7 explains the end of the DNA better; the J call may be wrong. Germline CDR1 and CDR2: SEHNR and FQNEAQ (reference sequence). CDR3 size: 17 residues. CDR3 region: CASSRERTSGTGYEQYF. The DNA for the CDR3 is TGTGCCAGCAGCCGAGAGAGGACTAGCGGGACCGGATACGAGCAGTACTTC.

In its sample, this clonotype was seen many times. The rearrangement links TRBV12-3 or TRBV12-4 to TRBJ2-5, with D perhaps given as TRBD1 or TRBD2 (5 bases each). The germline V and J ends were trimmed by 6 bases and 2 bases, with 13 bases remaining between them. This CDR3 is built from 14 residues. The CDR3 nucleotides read TGTGCCAGCAGCTTTACGGGACCGCAAGAGACCCAGTACTTC. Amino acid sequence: CASSFTGPQETQYF.

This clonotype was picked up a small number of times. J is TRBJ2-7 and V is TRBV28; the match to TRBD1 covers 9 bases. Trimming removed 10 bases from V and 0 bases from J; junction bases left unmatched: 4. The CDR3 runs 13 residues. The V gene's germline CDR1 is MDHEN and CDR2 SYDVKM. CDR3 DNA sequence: TGTGCCACCCGGGACAGGGCCTCCTACGAGCAGTACTTC. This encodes CATRDRASYEQYF.

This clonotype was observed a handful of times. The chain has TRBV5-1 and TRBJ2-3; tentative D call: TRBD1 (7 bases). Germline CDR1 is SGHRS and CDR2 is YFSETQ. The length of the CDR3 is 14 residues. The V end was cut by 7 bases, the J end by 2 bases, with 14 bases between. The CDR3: CASFQGGPTDTQYF. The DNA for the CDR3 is TGCGCCAGCTTTCAGGGGGGACCCACAGATACGCAGTATTTT.

CDR3 protein: CASSLGPDRGSDTQYF. The CDR3 DNA is TGTGCCAGCAGCCTTGGCCCTGACAGGGGGTCCGATACGCAGTATTTT. The chain links TRBV14 to TRBJ2-3; 9 nucleotides match TRBD1. The CDR3 length is 16 residues. V gave up 4 bases and J gave up 6 bases; unmatched junction bases: 11. CDR1 is SGHDN and CDR2 is FVKESK in the germline V gene.

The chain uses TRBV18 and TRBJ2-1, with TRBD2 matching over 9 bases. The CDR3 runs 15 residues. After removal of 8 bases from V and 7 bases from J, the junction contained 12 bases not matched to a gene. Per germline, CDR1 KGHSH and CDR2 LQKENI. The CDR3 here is CASAAGGGAGNEQFF. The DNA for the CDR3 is TGTGCCAGCGCCGCCGGCGGGGGGGCCGGGAATGAGCAGTTCTTC.

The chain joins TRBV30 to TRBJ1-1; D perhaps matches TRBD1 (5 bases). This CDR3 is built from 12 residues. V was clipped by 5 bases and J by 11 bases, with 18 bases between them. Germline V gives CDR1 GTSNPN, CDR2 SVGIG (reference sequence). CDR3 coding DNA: TGTGCCTGGGAGGGCCAGGGACGTTTGGCTTTCTTT. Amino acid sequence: CAWEGQGRLAFF. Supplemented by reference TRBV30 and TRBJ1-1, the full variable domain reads SQTIHQWPATLVQPVGSPLSLECTVEGTSNPNLYWYRQAAGRGLQLLFYSVGIGQISSEVPQNLSASRPQDRQFILSSKKLLLSDSGFYLCAWEGQGRLAFFGQGTRLTVV.

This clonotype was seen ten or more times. The CDR3 coding sequence is TGTGCCAGCAGCCAAACTAGCGGGGGTTTCCAAGAGACCCAGTACTTC. Translating gives CASSQTSGGFQETQYF. The V gene is TRBV12-3 or TRBV12-4, the J gene TRBJ2-5, with 11 nucleotides matching TRBD2. J lost 1 base, V lost 6 bases, and 7 bases had no gene match. The CDR3 has 16 amino acids.

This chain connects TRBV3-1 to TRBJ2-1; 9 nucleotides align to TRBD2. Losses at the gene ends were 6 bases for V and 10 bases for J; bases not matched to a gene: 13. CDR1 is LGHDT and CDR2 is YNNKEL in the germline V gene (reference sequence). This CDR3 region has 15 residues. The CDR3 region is CASSRPGLAGGEQFF. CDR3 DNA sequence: TGTGCCAGCAGTCGACCGGGACTAGCAGGAGGGGAGCAGTTCTTC.

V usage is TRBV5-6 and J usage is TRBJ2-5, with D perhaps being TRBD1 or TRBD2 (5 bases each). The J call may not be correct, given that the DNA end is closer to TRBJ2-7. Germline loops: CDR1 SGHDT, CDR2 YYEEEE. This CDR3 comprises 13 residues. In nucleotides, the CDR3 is TGTGCCAGCAGCTTCGGGGCCAACTACGAGCAGTACTTC. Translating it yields CASSFGANYEQYF.

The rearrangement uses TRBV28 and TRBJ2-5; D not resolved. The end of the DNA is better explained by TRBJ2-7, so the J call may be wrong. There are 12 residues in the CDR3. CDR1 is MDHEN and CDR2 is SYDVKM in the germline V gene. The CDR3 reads CASSPRLLEQYF. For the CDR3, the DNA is TGTGCCAGCAGTCCTCGTTTGCTCGAGCAGTACTTC.

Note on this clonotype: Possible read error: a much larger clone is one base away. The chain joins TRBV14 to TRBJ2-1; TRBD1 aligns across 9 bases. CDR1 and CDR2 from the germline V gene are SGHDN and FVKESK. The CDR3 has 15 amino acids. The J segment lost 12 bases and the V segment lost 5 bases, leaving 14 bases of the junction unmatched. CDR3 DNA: TGTGCCAGCAGCGAACCGGGACAGGGAGCTGTAGGGCAGTTCTTC. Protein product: CASSEPGQGAVGQFF.

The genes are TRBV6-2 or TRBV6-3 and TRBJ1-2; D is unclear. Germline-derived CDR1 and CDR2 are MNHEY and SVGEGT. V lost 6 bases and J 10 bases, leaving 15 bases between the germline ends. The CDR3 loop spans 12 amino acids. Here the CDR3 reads CASSSRDIHYTF. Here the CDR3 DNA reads TGTGCCAGCAGCAGTCGGGATATCCACTACACCTTC.

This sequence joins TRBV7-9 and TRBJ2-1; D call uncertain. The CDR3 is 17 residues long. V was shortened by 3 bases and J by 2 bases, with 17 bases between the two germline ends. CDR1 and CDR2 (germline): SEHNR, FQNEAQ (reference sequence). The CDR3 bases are TGTGCCAGCAGCTTCCGAGTGGGTAGTAAGCCCTACAATGAGCAGTTCTTC. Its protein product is CASSFRVGSKPYNEQFF.

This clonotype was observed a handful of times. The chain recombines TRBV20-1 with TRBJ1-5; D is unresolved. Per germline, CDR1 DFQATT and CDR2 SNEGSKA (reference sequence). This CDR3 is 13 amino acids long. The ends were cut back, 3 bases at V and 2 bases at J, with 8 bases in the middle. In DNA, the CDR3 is TGCAGTGCTAGTTGGGATGGCAATCAGCCCCAGCATTTT. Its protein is CSASWDGNQPQHF.

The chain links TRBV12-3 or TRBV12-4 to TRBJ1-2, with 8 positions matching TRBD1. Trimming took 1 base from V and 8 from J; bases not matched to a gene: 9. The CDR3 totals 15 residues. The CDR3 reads CASSLDGTGGEGYTF. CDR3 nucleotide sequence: TGTGCCAGCAGTTTAGACGGGACAGGAGGTGAAGGCTACACCTTC.

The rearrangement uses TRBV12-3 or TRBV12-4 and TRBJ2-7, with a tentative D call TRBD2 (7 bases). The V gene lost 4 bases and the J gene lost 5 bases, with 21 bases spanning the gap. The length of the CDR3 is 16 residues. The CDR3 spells CASSSFGGPSAHEQYF. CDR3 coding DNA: TGTGCCAGCAGTTCCTTCGGGGGGCCTTCGGCCCACGAGCAGTACTTC.

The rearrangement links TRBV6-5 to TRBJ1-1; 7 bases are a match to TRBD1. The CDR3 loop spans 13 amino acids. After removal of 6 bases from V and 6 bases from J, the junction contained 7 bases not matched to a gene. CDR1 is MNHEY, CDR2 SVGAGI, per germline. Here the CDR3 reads CASSPRQGPEAFF. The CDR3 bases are TGTGCCAGCAGCCCAAGACAGGGTCCTGAAGCTTTCTTT.

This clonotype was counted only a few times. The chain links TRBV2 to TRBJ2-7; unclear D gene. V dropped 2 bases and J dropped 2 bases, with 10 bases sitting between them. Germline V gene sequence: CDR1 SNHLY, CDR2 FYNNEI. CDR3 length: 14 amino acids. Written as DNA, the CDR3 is TGTGCCAGCAGTGAAATCGGGCCCGCCTACGAGCAGTACTTC. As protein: CASSEIGPAYEQYF.

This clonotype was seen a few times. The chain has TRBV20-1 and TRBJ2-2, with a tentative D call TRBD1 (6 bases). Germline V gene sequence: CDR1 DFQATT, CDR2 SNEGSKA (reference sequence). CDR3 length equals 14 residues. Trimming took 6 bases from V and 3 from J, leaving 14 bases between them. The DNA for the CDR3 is TGCAGTGCCACACCGGGACAATACACCGGGGAGCTGTTTTTT. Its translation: CSATPGQYTGELFF.